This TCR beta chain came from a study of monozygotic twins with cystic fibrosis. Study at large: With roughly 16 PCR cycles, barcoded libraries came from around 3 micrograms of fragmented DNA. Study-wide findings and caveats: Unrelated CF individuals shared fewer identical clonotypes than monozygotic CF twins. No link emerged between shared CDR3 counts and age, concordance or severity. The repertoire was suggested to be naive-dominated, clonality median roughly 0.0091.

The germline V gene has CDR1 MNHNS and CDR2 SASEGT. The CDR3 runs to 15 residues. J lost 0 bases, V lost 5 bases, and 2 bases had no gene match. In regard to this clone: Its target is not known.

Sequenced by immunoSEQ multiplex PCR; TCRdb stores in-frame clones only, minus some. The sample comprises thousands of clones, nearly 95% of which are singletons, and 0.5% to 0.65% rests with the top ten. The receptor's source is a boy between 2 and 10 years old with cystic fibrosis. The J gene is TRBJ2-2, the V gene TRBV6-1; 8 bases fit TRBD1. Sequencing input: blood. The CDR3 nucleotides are TGTGCCAGCAGTCGGGGACAGGCGAACACCGGGGAGCTGTTTTTT. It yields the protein CASSRGQANTGELFF.